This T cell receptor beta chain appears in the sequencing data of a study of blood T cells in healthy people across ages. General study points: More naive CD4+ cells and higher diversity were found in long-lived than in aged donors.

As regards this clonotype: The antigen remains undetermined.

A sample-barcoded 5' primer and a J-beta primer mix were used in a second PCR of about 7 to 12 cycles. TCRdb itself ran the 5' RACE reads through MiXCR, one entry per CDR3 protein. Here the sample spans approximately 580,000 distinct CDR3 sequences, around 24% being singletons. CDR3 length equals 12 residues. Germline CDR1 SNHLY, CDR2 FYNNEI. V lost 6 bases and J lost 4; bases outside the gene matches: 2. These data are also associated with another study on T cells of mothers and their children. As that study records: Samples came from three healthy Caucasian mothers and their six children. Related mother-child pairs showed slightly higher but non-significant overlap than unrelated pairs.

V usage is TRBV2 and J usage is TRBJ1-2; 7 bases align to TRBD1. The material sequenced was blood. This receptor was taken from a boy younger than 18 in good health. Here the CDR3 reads CASRDRFYGYTF. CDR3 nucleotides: TGTGCCAGCAGGGACAGGTTCTATGGCTACACCTTC.